The entry that follows covers one T cell receptor beta chain sequence. This record belongs to a study of blood T cell repertoires in COVID-19. Study-wide context: COVID-19 samples collected from the United States, Italy and Spain covered acute and convalescent phases. The analysed material was cDNA or gDNA that came from T cells, B-cell-depleted T cells, or PBMCs.

As originally analysed: Amplification from reference gene primers served as the basis for estimated nucleated cell counts. Sequencing used immunoSEQ multiplex PCR; TCRdb keeps in-frame clones, though not all of them. Clone size and the V and J calls come from that table; the DNA yielded D and trimming. The sample has 80,000 or so clones, roughly 90% seen once. Trimming took 4 bases from V and 3 from J; bases not matched to a gene: 4. The germline gives CDR1 SGDLS, CDR2 YYNGEE. The CDR3 sequence is 15 residues long. The source material was peripheral blood. This clonotype originated in a human donor in a cohort sampled during active COVID-19. The genes are TRBV9 and TRBJ1-2, with 12 bases matching TRBD1. DNA for the CDR3: TGTGCCAGCAGCTCCTGGGACAGGGGGCACTATGGCTACACCTTC. This translates into CASSSWDRGHYGYTF.